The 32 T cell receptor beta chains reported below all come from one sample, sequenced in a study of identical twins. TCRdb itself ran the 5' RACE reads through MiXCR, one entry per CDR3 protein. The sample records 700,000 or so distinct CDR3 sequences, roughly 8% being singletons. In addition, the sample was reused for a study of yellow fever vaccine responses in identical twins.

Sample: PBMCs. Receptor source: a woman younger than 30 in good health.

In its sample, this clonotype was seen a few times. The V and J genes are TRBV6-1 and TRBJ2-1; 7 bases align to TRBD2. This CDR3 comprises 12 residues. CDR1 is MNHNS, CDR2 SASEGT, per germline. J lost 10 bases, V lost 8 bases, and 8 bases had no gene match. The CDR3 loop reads CASGFSGSEQFF. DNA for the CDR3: TGTGCCAGCGGATTTAGCGGGTCGGAGCAGTTCTTC.

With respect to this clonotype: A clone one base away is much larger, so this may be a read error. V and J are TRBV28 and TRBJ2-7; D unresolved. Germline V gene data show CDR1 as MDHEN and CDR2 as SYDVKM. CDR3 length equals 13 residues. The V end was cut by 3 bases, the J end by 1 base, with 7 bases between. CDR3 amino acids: CASSFTASYEQYF. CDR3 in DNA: TGTGCCAGCAGTTTTACAGCATCCTACGAGCAGTACTTC.

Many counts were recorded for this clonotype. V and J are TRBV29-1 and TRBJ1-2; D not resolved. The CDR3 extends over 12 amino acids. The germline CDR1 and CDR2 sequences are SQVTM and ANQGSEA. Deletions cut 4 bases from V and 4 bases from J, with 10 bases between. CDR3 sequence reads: CSVGARSYGYTF. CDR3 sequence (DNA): TGCAGCGTTGGGGCCAGGAGCTATGGCTACACCTTC.

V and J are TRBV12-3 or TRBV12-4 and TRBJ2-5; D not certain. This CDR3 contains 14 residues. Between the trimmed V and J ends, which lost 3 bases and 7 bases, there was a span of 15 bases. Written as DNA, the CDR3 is TGTGCCAGCAGTTTCAACGCTGGGCCCCGGACCCAGTACTTC. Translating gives CASSFNAGPRTQYF.

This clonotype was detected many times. This CDR3 reads CASRRPGQSSGANVLTF. The CDR3 nucleotides read TGTGCCAGCAGGAGACCGGGACAAAGCTCTGGGGCCAACGTCCTGACTTTC. The chain couples TRBV12-3 or TRBV12-4 to TRBJ2-6; TRBD1 is a possible D gene (6 bases). This CDR3 region has 17 residues. V lost 6 bases and J lost 0, with 15 bases in between.

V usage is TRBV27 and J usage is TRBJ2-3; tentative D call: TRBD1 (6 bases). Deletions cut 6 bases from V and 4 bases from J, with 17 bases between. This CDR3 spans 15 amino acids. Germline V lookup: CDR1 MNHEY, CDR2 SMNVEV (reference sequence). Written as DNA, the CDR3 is TGTGCCAGCAGCCATCCGCAGGGGACATCAGATACGCAGTATTTT. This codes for CASSHPQGTSDTQYF.

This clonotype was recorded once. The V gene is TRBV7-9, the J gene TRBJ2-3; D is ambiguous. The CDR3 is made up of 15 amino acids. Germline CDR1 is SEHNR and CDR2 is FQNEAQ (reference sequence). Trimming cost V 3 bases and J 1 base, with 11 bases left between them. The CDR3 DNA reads TGTGCCAGCAGCTTGAGGCGCCAGGGCACAGATACGCAGTATTTT. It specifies CASSLRRQGTDTQYF.

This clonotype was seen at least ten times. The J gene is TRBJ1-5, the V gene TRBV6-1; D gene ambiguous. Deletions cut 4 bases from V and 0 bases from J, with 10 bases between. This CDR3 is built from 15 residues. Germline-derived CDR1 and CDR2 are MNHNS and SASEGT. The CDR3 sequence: CASSGSTDSNQPQHF. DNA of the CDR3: TGTGCCAGCAGTGGCAGTACCGATAGCAATCAGCCCCAGCATTTT.

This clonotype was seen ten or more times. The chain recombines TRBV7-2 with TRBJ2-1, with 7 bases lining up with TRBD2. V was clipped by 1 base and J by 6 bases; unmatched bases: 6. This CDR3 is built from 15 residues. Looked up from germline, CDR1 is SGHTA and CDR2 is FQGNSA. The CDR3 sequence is CASSLGPAGVNEQFF. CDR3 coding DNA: TGTGCCAGCAGCTTAGGACCCGCGGGAGTCAATGAGCAGTTCTTC.

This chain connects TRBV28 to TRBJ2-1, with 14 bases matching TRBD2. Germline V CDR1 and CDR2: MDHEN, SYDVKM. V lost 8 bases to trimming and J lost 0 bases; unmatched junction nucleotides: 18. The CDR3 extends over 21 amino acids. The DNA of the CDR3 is TGTGCCAGCTCTTTTCGATTTACCGGGACTAGCGGGAGAGTCTCCTACAATGAGCAGTTCTTC. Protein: CASSFRFTGTSGRVSYNEQFF. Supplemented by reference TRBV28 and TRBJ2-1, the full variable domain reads DVKVTQSSRYLVKRTGEKVFLECVQDMDHENMFWYRQDPGLGLRLIYFSYDVKMKEKGDIPEGYSVSREKKERFSLILESASTNQTSMYLCASSFRFTGTSGRVSYNEQFFGPGTRLTVL.

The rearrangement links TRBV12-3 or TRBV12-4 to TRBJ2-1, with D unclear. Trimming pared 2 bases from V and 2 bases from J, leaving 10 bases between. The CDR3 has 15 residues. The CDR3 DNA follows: TGTGCCAGCAGTTTACCGGGTCTCCCCTACAATGAGCAGTTCTTC. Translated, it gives CASSLPGLPYNEQFF.

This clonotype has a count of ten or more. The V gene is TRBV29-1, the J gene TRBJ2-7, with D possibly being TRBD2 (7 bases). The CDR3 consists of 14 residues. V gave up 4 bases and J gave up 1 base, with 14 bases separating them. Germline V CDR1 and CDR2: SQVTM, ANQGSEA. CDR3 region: CSVVGGGGSYEQYF. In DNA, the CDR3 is TGCAGCGTTGTGGGAGGGGGGGGGTCCTACGAGCAGTACTTC.

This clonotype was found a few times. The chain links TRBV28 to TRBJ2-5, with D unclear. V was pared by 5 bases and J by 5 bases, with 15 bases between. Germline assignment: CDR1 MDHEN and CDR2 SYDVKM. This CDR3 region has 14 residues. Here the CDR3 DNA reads TGTGCCAGCAGTCCACGGTTGTTGATGGAGACCCAGTACTTC. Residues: CASSPRLLMETQYF.

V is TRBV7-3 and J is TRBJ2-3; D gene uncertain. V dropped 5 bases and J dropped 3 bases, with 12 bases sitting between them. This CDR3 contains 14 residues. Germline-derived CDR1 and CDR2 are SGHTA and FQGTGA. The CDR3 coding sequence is TGTGCCAGCAGCGCGCCCCCGGCAACAGATACGCAGTATTTT. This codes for CASSAPPATDTQYF.

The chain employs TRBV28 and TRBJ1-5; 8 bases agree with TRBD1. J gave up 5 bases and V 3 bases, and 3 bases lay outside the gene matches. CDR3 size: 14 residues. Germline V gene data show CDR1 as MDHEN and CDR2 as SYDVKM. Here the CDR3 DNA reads TGTGCCAGCAGTTTCGGGACAGGATATCAGCCCCAGCATTTT. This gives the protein CASSFGTGYQPQHF.

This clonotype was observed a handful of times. The CDR3, as DNA: TGTGCCAGCAGCTTAAAGCCCCGGGGGATGAACACTGAAGCTTTCTTT. Amino acids: CASSLKPRGMNTEAFF. This sequence joins TRBV7-3 and TRBJ1-1, with D possibly being TRBD1 (5 bases). Trimming pared 1 base from V and 0 bases from J, leaving 12 bases between. In germline, CDR1 is SGHTA, CDR2 FQGTGA. CDR3 length: 16 residues.

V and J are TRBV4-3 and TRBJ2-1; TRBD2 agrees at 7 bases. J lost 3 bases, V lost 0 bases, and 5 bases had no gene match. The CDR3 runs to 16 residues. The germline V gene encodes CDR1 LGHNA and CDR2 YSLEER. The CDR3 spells CASSQDVGRSYNEQFF. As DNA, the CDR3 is TGCGCCAGCAGCCAAGACGTCGGGAGGAGCTACAATGAGCAGTTCTTC.

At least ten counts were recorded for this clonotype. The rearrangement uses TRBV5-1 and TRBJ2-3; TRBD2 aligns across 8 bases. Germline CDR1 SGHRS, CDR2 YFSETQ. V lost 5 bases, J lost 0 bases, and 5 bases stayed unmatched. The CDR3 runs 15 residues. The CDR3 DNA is TGCGCCAGCAGACTGGCGGGGGGCAGCACAGATACGCAGTATTTT. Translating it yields CASRLAGGSTDTQYF.

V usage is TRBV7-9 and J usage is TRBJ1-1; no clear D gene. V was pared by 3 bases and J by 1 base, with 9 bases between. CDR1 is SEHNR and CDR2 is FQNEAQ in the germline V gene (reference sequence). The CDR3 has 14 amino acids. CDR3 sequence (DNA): TGTGCCAGCAGCTTTTCGGAACGGAACACTGAAGCTTTCTTT. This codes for CASSFSERNTEAFF.

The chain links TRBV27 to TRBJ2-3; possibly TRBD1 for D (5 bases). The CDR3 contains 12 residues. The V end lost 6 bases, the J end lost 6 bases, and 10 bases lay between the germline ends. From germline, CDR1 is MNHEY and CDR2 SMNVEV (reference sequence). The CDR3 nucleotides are TGTGCCAGCAGGACAGCAGGGGATACGCAGTATTTT. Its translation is CASRTAGDTQYF.

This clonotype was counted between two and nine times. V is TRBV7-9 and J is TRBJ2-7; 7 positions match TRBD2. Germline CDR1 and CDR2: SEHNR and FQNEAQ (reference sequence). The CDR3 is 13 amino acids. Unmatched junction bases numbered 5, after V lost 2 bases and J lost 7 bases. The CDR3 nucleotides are TGTGCCAGCAGCTTATGGGAGGGCCTGGAGCAGTACTTC. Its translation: CASSLWEGLEQYF.

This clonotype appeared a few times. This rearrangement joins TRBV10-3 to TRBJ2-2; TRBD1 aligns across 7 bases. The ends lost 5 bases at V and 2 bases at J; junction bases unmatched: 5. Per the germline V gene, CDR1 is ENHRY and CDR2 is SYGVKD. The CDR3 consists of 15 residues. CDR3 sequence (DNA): TGTGCCATCAGTTTGGGACAGATAAACACCGGGGAGCTGTTTTTT. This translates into CAISLGQINTGELFF.

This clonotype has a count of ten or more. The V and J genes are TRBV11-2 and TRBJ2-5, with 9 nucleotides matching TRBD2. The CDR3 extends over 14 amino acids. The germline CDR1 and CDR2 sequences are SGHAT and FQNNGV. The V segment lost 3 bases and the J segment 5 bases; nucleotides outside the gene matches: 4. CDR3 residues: CASSLGLAPETQYF. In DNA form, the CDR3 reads TGTGCCAGCAGCTTGGGACTAGCTCCCGAGACCCAGTACTTC.

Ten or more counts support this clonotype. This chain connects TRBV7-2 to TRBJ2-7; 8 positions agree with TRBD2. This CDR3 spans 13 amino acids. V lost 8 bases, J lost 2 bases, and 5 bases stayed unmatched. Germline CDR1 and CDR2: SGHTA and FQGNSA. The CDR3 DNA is TGTGCCAGCGGGAGCGGGGGACCCTACGAGCAGTACTTC. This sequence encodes CASGSGGPYEQYF. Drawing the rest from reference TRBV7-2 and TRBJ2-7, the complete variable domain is GAGVSQSPSNKVTEKGKDVELRCDPISGHTALYWYRQSLGQGLEFLIYFQGNSAPDKSGLPSDRFSAERTGGSVSTLTIQRTQQEDSAVYLCASGSGGPYEQYFGPGTRLTVT.

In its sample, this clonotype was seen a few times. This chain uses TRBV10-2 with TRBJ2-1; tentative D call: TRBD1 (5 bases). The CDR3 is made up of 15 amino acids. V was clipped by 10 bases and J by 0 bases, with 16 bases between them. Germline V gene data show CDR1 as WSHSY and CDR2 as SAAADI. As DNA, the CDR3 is TGCGCCACCCTCATGGGGCGTAGCTCCTACAATGAGCAGTTCTTC. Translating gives CATLMGRSSYNEQFF.

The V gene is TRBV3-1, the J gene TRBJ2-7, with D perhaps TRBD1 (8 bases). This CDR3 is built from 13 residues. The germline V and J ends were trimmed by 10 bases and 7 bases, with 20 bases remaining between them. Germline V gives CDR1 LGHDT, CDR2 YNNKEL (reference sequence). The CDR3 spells CATRGGQVGEQYF. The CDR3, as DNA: TGTGCCACCCGCGGGGGACAGGTAGGAGAGCAGTACTTC.

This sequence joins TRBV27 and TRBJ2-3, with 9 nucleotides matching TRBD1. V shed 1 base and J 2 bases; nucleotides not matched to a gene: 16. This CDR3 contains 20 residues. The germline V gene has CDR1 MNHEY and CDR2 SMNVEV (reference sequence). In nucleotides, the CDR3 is TGTGCCAGCAGTTTATATTCTTTTCAGACAGGGGGTTTAGACACAGATACGCAGTATTTT. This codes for CASSLYSFQTGGLDTDTQYF.

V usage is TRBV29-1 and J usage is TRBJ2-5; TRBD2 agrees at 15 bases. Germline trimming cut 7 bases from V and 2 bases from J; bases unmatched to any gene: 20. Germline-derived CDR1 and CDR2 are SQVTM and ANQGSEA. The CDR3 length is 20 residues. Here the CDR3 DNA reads TGCAGCGCCCACGACCCAGGACTAGCGGGAGGGCTGGGGCCGCAAGAGACCCAGTACTTC. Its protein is CSAHDPGLAGGLGPQETQYF.

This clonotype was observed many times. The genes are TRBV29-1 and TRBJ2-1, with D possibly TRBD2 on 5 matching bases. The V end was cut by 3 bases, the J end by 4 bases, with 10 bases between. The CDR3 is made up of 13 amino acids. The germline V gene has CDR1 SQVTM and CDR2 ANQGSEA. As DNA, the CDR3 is TGCAGCGTTGACGGGGTAAGGTACAATGAGCAGTTCTTC. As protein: CSVDGVRYNEQFF.

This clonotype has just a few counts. The CDR3 region is CASSQGLGDTPDHHEEQFF. The CDR3 coding sequence is TGTGCCAGCAGCCAAGGTTTAGGGGACACACCAGACCACCATGAGGAGCAGTTCTTC. The chain joins TRBV3-1 to TRBJ2-1, with D possibly being TRBD1 (6 bases). This CDR3 has 19 residues. The germline CDR1 and CDR2 sequences are LGHDT and YNNKEL (reference sequence). V was shortened by 1 base and J by 10 bases, with 29 bases between the two germline ends.

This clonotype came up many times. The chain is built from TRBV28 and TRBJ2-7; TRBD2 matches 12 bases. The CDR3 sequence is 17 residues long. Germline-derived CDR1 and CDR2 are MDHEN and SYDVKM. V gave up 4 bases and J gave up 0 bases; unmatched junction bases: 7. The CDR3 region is CASSSTGTSGRSYEQYF. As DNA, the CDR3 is TGTGCCAGCAGTTCGACAGGGACTAGCGGGCGCTCCTACGAGCAGTACTTC.

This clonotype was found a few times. In nucleotides, the CDR3 is TGTGCCAGCAGGCCTAGCGGGAGGGACAATGAGCAGTTCTTC. The encoded protein is CASRPSGRDNEQFF. The J gene is TRBJ2-1, the V gene TRBV6-1; 12 nucleotides agree with TRBD2. The germline V gene encodes CDR1 MNHNS and CDR2 SASEGT. There are 14 residues in the CDR3. The V and J ends lost 6 bases and 5 bases, in that order; junction bases with no gene match: 2.